Presented here are 14 T cell receptor beta chains from one specimen sequenced in a study of shared T cell receptors in the human thymus. Data came from immunoSEQ multiplex PCR; TCRdb stores just in-frame clones and leaves some out. This table holds 55,000 to 80,000 clones, roughly 96% found once. Specimen: thymocytes. The receptors derive from a human donor.

The V call is TRBV7-8, the J call TRBJ2-3; possible D gene TRBD1, 5 bases. With 1 base removed from V and 5 bases from J, the gap between germline ends came to 10 bases. The CDR3 sequence is 14 residues long. Germline V CDR1 and CDR2: SGHVS, FQNEAQ. CDR3 bases: TGTGCCAGCAGCTTAGATCCCCAGGGAGATACGCAGTATTTT. It encodes CASSLDPQGDTQYF.

This clone was seen a single time. This chain joins TRBV15 and TRBJ2-5; the D is unclear. The V end lost 0 bases, the J end lost 0 bases, and 14 bases lay between the germline ends. CDR3 length: 17 amino acids. Germline CDR1 is LNHNV and CDR2 is YYDKDF (reference sequence). The DNA for the CDR3 is TGTGCCACCAGCAGAGACGCTGCCGAAGCCGACCAAGAGACCCAGTACTTC. Amino acids: CATSRDAAEADQETQYF.

The rearrangement uses TRBV7-3 and TRBJ2-7, with D uncertain. CDR1 and CDR2 (germline): SGHTA, FQGTGA. The CDR3 has 11 amino acids. The ends were cut back, 7 bases at V and 9 bases at J, with 13 bases in the middle. The CDR3 region is CASNRRYRQYF. The CDR3 nucleotides read TGTGCCAGCAACCGTAGATATCGGCAGTACTTC.

This chain uses TRBV4-2 with TRBJ1-3; D is uncertain. Trimming left V 1 base short and J 3 bases short, with 22 bases between. CDR1 LGHNA and CDR2 YNFKEQ come from the germline V gene. The CDR3 has 19 amino acids. This CDR3 is CASSQACARPPDLGNTIYF. CDR3 nucleotide sequence: TGTGCCAGCAGCCAAGCGTGCGCGCGGCCTCCGGATCTTGGAAACACCATATATTTT.

The DNA of the CDR3 is TGTGCCAGCAGTTTAGTCGGTCCCCAAAGGGATACGCAGTATTTT. Translated: CASSLVGPQRDTQYF. J is TRBJ2-3 and V is TRBV27, with D unclear. The V gene's germline CDR1 is MNHEY and CDR2 SMNVEV (reference sequence). Trimming cost V 2 bases and J 6 bases, with 15 bases left between them. This CDR3 has 15 amino acids.

J is TRBJ1-2 and V is TRBV23-1; no firm D call. TRBV23-1 has ORF status, its function being uncertain. The length of the CDR3 is 13 residues. Trimming stripped 6 bases from V and 8 bases from J, with 16 bases between. CDR3 residues: CASRRSGSVGYTF. The CDR3 bases are TGCGCCAGCAGACGATCTGGGTCAGTAGGCTACACCTTC.

The J gene is TRBJ2-2, the V gene TRBV7-9, with 7 bases that match TRBD2. The V and J ends lost 2 bases and 6 bases, in that order; junction bases with no gene match: 3. Germline V gene data show CDR1 as SEHNR and CDR2 as FQNEAQ (reference sequence). The CDR3 is made up of 14 amino acids. CDR3 nucleotides: TGTGCCAGCAGCTTATGGGACTATTCCGGGGAGCTGTTTTTT. Translating it yields CASSLWDYSGELFF.

The chain links TRBV6-5 to TRBJ1-2; 7 bases are a match to TRBD1. This CDR3 comprises 13 residues. V lost 4 bases to trimming and J lost 8 bases; unmatched junction nucleotides: 7. Germline-derived CDR1 and CDR2 are MNHEY and SVGAGI. The CDR3 coding sequence is TGTGCCAGCAGTTCTACAGGGGAGGACGGCTACACCTTC. Protein: CASSSTGEDGYTF.

The genes are TRBV6-5 and TRBJ1-6, with D uncertain. Germline-derived CDR1 and CDR2 are MNHEY and SVGAGI. The V end was cut by 0 bases, the J end by 0 bases, with 6 bases between. The CDR3 totals 16 residues. The DNA for the CDR3 is TGTGCCAGCAGTTACTCGAGAAGCTCCTATAATTCACCCCTCCACTTT. This translates into CASSYSRSSYNSPLHF.

V gene TRBV7-9 combines with J gene TRBJ1-6; 8 nucleotides agree with TRBD1. The CDR3 loop spans 15 amino acids. The V gene end was trimmed by 5 bases and the J gene end by 6 bases; junction bases not matched to a gene: 6. The V gene's germline CDR1 is SEHNR and CDR2 FQNEAQ (reference sequence). CDR3 nucleotides: TGTGCCAGCAGCCGGACAGGGACGGGTAATTCACCCCTCCACTTT. Translation: CASSRTGTGNSPLHF.

This chain connects TRBV5-8 to TRBJ2-1; a weak D match, TRBD1 (8 bases). The length of the CDR3 is 14 residues. Germline V gives CDR1 SGHTS, CDR2 YDEGEE. Trimming shortened V by 0 bases and J by 7 bases, and 11 bases separated the two germline ends. CDR3 in DNA: TGTGCCAGCAGCTTGGACAGGGGGGGAAATGAGCAGTTCTTC. Translated, it gives CASSLDRGGNEQFF.

The chain links TRBV25-1 to TRBJ2-5; 9 bases are shared with TRBD1. The CDR3 length is 15 residues. The V segment lost 4 bases and the J segment 2 bases; nucleotides outside the gene matches: 5. Germline-derived CDR1 and CDR2 are MGHDK and SYGVNS. The CDR3 spells CASSGGDRDQETQYF. The DNA for the CDR3 is TGTGCCAGCAGTGGGGGGGACAGGGATCAAGAGACCCAGTACTTC.

The chain joins TRBV5-6 to TRBJ1-5; D gene unclear. The CDR3 runs to 13 residues. V was shortened by 1 base and J by 7 bases, with 9 bases between the two germline ends. From germline, CDR1 is SGHDT and CDR2 YYEEEE. CDR3 in amino acids: CASSLYRRQPQHF. CDR3 sequence (DNA): TGTGCCAGCAGCTTGTATAGGAGGCAGCCCCAGCATTTT.

This chain uses TRBV19 with TRBJ2-1; perhaps TRBD1 as D (5 bases). From germline, CDR1 is LNHDA and CDR2 SQIVND (reference sequence). The CDR3 sequence is 14 residues long. V gave up 0 bases and J gave up 12 bases, with 15 bases separating them. This CDR3 reads CASSIEETSQGQFF. Written as DNA, the CDR3 is TGTGCCAGTAGTATAGAAGAAACTTCGCAGGGGCAGTTCTTC.